A selection of T cell receptor beta chains follows, all from one sample in a study of siplizumab effects on memory and regulatory T cells. TCRdb keeps only in-frame clones here, not all; method: immunoSEQ multiplex PCR. The sample consists of about 1,200 clones, roughly 71% of them appearing once. The specimen sequenced was TEMRA CD8+ T cells sorted from blood. These receptors came from a human donor in good health. Each CDR3 is given with its conserved first and last residue. The D gene is left open where the match is weak. Size is omitted from some rows. Given values are once, few, many or a class for expanded clones.

j_call	clone_size	d_call	v_call	cdr3_aa	cdr3_nt
TRBJ2-1	NA	NA	TRBV6-1	CASSELPSSRNEQFF	TGTGCCAGCAGTGAATTACCTAGCTCGCGCAATGAGCAGTTCTTC
TRBJ2-7	NA	NA	TRBV25-1	CASSDPGPDYEQYF	TGTGCCAGCAGTGACCCTGGACCGGACTACGAGCAGTACTTC
TRBJ2-2	NA	NA	TRBV4-1	CASSQEGHFSANTGELFF	TGCGCCAGCAGCCAAGAGGGACATTTTTCCGCGAACACCGGGGAGCTGTTTTTT
TRBJ2-7	NA	TRBD1	TRBV5-1	CASSLEQGVSEQYF	TGCGCCAGCAGCTTGGAACAGGGGGTCTCCGAGCAGTACTTC
TRBJ1-1	NA	NA	TRBV11-2	CASSLGPTVNTEAFF	TGTGCCAGCAGCTTAGGCCCCACCGTGAACACTGAAGCTTTCTTT
TRBJ2-5	NA	NA	TRBV5-6	CASSASGQETQYF	TGTGCCAGCAGCGCGAGCGGCCAAGAGACCCAGTACTTC
TRBJ2-3	NA	TRBD2	TRBV5-1	CASSLGVTSGISPNTQYF	TGCGCCAGCAGCTTGGGTGTTACTAGCGGCATTAGTCCCAATACGCAGTATTTT
TRBJ2-1	NA	TRBD2	TRBV19	CASSALAGGPNEQFF	TGTGCCAGTAGTGCACTAGCGGGAGGGCCCAATGAGCAGTTCTTC
TRBJ1-2	NA	NA	TRBV29-1	CSVANAYGYTF	TGCAGCGTTGCAAATGCTTATGGCTACACCTTC
TRBJ2-7	medium-sized	TRBD1	TRBV9	CASSGGQGFYEQYF	TGTGCCAGCAGCGGGGGACAGGGGTTCTACGAGCAGTACTTC
TRBJ1-1	NA	NA	TRBV6-5	CASSYALSGQTEAFF	TGTGCCAGCAGTTACGCTCTATCCGGACAGACTGAAGCTTTCTTT
TRBJ2-7	NA	TRBD1	TRBV6-5	CASSAGQGGDEQYF	TGTGCCAGCAGTGCCGGACAGGGAGGCGACGAGCAGTACTTC
TRBJ1-5	NA	NA	TRBV5-4	CASSLGILDQPQHF	TGTGCCAGCAGCTTGGGAATTCTAGATCAGCCCCAGCATTTT
TRBJ2-7	NA	NA	TRBV6-4	CASTRGGEFPYEQYF	TGTGCCAGCACTCGAGGAGGTGAATTTCCCTACGAGCAGTACTTC
TRBJ1-1	NA	NA	TRBV4-1	CASSQDPAGREAFF	TGCGCCAGCAGCCAAGATCCGGCAGGGCGCGAAGCTTTCTTT
TRBJ2-7	NA	NA	TRBV30	CAWRLAYEQYF	TGTGCCTGGAGACTAGCCTACGAGCAGTACTTC
TRBJ2-1	NA	NA	TRBV2	CASTPLLEQFF	TGTGCCAGCACCCCTCTACTTGAGCAGTTCTTC
TRBJ1-2	NA	NA	TRBV18	CASSPPDYYGYTF	TGTGCCAGCTCACCACCAGATTACTATGGCTACACCTTC
TRBJ2-1	NA	TRBD1	TRBV27	CASSPWTGGDEQFF	TGTGCCAGCAGTCCCTGGACAGGGGGGGATGAGCAGTTCTTC
TRBJ2-3	NA	TRBD2	TRBV9	CASSDAPGLAVSDTQYF	TGTGCCAGCAGCGACGCCCCGGGACTAGCGGTGTCAGATACGCAGTATTTT
TRBJ2-5	NA	TRBD1	TRBV29-1	CSVEETGGELGETQYF	TGCAGCGTTGAGGAGACAGGGGGCGAACTTGGGGAGACCCAGTACTTC
TRBJ2-7	few	NA	TRBV5-3	CASSLVFYEQYF	TGTGCCAGCAGCTTAGTGTTCTACGAGCAGTACTTC
TRBJ2-2	NA	NA	TRBV4-2	CASSQDLSGSAGELFF	TGTGCCAGCAGCCAAGATCTCTCGGGTTCGGCCGGGGAGCTGTTTTTT
TRBJ2-3	NA	TRBD1	TRBV5-1	CASSWPGQSTDTQYF	TGCGCCAGCAGCTGGCCGGGACAGTCCACAGATACGCAGTATTTT
TRBJ2-7	NA	NA	TRBV15	CATSIVSGGDEQYF	TGTGCCACCAGCATCGTTTCGGGGGGCGACGAGCAGTACTTC
TRBJ2-3	hyperexpanded	TRBD2	TRBV27	CASSSRLAGGTDTQYF	TGTGCCAGCAGTTCAAGACTAGCGGGAGGGACAGATACGCAGTATTTT
TRBJ2-1	NA	NA	TRBV30	CASLWTDYNEQFF	TGTGCTTCCCTCTGGACTGATTACAATGAGCAGTTCTTC
TRBJ2-1	few	NA	TRBV2	CASSEERSSTYNEQFF	TGTGCCAGCAGTGAGGAGAGAAGCTCAACCTACAATGAGCAGTTCTTC
TRBJ2-7	NA	TRBD1	TRBV19	CATSPGQGYEQYF	TGTGCCACCTCACCGGGACAGGGCTACGAGCAGTACTTC
TRBJ2-1	few	NA	TRBV5-8	CASSLVAGTSSYNEQFF	TGTGCCAGCAGCTTGGTGGCAGGTACTAGCTCCTACAATGAGCAGTTCTTC
TRBJ1-4	NA	NA	TRBV7-7	CASSLTDNNEKLFF	TGTGCCAGCAGCCTGACAGATAATAATGAAAAACTGTTTTTT
TRBJ1-1	once	NA	TRBV7-8	CASRPLARRNTEAFF	TGTGCCAGCAGACCTCTCGCTCGGAGGAACACTGAAGCTTTCTTT
TRBJ2-7	NA	NA	TRBV6-5	CASSGMREQYF	TGTGCCAGCAGTGGGATGAGGGAGCAGTACTTC
TRBJ2-1	NA	NA	TRBV5-1	CASSLESSYNEQFF	TGCGCCAGCAGCTTGGAAAGCTCCTACAATGAGCAGTTCTTC
TRBJ1-1	NA	NA	TRBV5-1	CASSRGNTEAFF	TGCGCCAGCAGCAGGGGGAACACTGAAGCTTTCTTT
TRBJ2-7	few	TRBD2	TRBV30	CAWTTPGTSGSDEQYF	TGTGCCTGGACTACCCCCGGGACTAGCGGGAGTGACGAGCAGTACTTC
TRBJ2-4	few	TRBD2	TRBV28	CASSPYIAGFSKNIQYF	TGTGCCAGCAGCCCCTATATAGCGGGGTTCTCCAAAAACATTCAGTACTTC
TRBJ2-7	NA	TRBD1	TRBV5-1	CASSLDRGYFDEQYF	TGTGCCAGCAGCCTGGACAGGGGGTATTTTGACGAGCAGTACTTC
TRBJ2-1	large	NA	TRBV19	CASSIILGKYNEQFF	TGTGCCAGTAGTATAATACTAGGGAAATACAATGAGCAGTTCTTC
TRBJ1-5	NA	TRBD1	TRBV9	CASSLAGTGNQPQHF	TGTGCCAGCAGCCTGGCGGGGACAGGCAATCAGCCCCAGCATTTT
TRBJ2-7	NA	NA	TRBV7-9	CASSLAPYSNYEQYF	TGTGCCAGCAGCCTGGCGCCTTATTCGAACTACGAGCAGTACTTC
TRBJ1-1	NA	NA	TRBV6-5	CASSWGSRGWTEAFF	TGTGCCAGCAGTTGGGGGTCCAGAGGGTGGACTGAAGCTTTCTTT
TRBJ2-4	NA	TRBD1	TRBV7-9	CASSLGQGVNIQYF	TGTGCCAGCAGCTTGGGACAGGGGGTAAACATTCAGTACTTC
TRBJ1-1	few	NA	TRBV19	CASTSGHPFTEAFF	TGTGCCAGTACATCGGGACACCCGTTCACTGAAGCTTTCTTT
TRBJ2-7	NA	TRBD1	TRBV4-1	CASSQRQGPYEQYF	TGCGCCAGCAGCCAACGACAGGGACCCTACGAGCAGTACTTC
TRBJ1-5	few	NA	TRBV5-5	CASSFELVQPQHF	TGTGCCAGCAGCTTTGAGTTGGTTCAGCCCCAGCATTTT